One and the same sample provided the 17 T cell receptor beta chains below, sequenced in a study of cytotoxic CD8 clonotypes in ibrutinib-treated CLL (dated by TCRdb to about 2021). Receptor libraries were prepared by the immunoSEQ multiplex PCR assay. TCRdb retrieved this table from immuneACCESS and kept in-frame rearrangements only. Not all clones are present; in checked studies, unresolved V genes account for under half, and no reason is known for the remainder. For this sample there are around 41,000 clones; roughly 72% appear just once. About 9.4% of the sample is held by the ten biggest clonotypes. What the time point label conveys for this sample: progressive disease on ibrutinib. The sequencing here drew on PBMCs, taken at disease progression, from a patient treated with ibrutinib. These receptors all come from a human donor with chronic lymphocytic leukemia.

The chain couples TRBV16 to TRBJ1-6; D call uncertain. With 5 bases removed from V and 6 bases from J, the gap between germline ends came to 11 bases. The CDR3 has 14 amino acids. The germline CDR1 and CDR2 sequences are KGHSY and FQNENV. CDR3: CASSFSGINSPLHF. CDR3 nucleotide sequence: TGTGCCAGCAGCTTCTCCGGGATTAATTCACCCCTCCACTTT.

This clone was recorded a few times. The chain employs TRBV18 and TRBJ2-7; 11 bases fit TRBD1. The germline V gene encodes CDR1 KGHSH and CDR2 LQKENI. J was trimmed by 4 bases and V by 3 bases; bases with no gene match: 2. This CDR3 spans 14 amino acids. The DNA for the CDR3 is TGTGCCAGCTCACCGGACAGGGGGCCTTACGAGCAGTACTTC. Protein sequence: CASSPDRGPYEQYF.

The chain employs TRBV18 and TRBJ2-7; 7 bases match TRBD1. CDR1 and CDR2 (germline): KGHSH, LQKENI. With V trimmed by 2 bases and J by 6 bases, 10 bases remained unmatched. The CDR3 sequence is 15 residues long. The CDR3 DNA is TGTGCCAGCTCACCAGCAACAACAGGGGAATCCGAGCAGTACTTC. It translates to CASSPATTGESEQYF.

The table lists this clone with a few counts. CDR3 loop: CASSTLSGNEQFF. The CDR3 region has the DNA TGTGCCAGCAGCACACTAAGCGGGAATGAGCAGTTCTTC. V usage is TRBV27 and J usage is TRBJ2-1, with D possibly TRBD2 on 6 matching bases. CDR1 MNHEY and CDR2 SMNVEV come from the germline V gene (reference sequence). The CDR3 spans 13 residues. The V gene lost 6 bases and the J gene lost 7 bases, with 13 bases spanning the gap.

The V call is TRBV18, the J call TRBJ2-5, with TRBD1 matching over 7 bases. The CDR3 runs 13 residues. The V and J ends lost 4 bases and 4 bases, in that order; junction bases with no gene match: 3. The germline gives CDR1 KGHSH, CDR2 LQKENI. Here the CDR3 reads CASSQGARETQYF. The CDR3 nucleotides are TGTGCCAGCTCACAGGGGGCGCGAGAGACCCAGTACTTC. The whole variable domain, filled in from reference TRBV18 and TRBJ2-5, reads NAGVMQNPRHLVRRRGQEARLRCSPMKGHSHVYWYRQLPEEGLKFMVYLQKENIIDESGMPKERFSAEFPKEGPSILRIQQVVRGDSAAYFCASSQGARETQYFGPGTRLLVL.

The rearrangement joins TRBV5-4 to TRBJ2-3; 7 bases map to TRBD1. J gave up 6 bases and V 5 bases, and 6 bases lay outside the gene matches. The CDR3 runs 13 residues. Germline CDR1 SGHNT, CDR2 YYREEE (reference sequence). The CDR3 nucleotides are TGTGCCAGCAGTCGTACGGGACAGGATACGCAGTATTTT. This gives the protein CASSRTGQDTQYF.

The chain uses TRBV9 and TRBJ1-2; 10 bases map to TRBD1. CDR1 is SGDLS and CDR2 is YYNGEE in the germline V gene. V was pared by 4 bases and J by 7 bases, with 10 bases of the junction left unmatched. CDR3 length: 15 residues. Written as DNA, the CDR3 is TGTGCCAGCAGCCCCCGGACAGGGGGTGGGGTTGGCTACACCTTC. Translated, it gives CASSPRTGGGVGYTF.

J is TRBJ2-3 and V is TRBV5-1; 8 bases fit TRBD2. Germline V gene lookup returns CDR1 SGHRS and CDR2 YFSETQ. J lost 7 bases, V lost 0 bases, and 7 bases had no gene match. This CDR3 is 15 amino acids long. CDR3 in DNA: TGCGCCAGCAGCTTGGGGGGACTAGGGAGCCATACGCAGTATTTT. Its translation is CASSLGGLGSHTQYF. Complete variable domain (other parts from reference TRBV5-1 and TRBJ2-3): KAGVTQTPRYLIKTRGQQVTLSCSPISGHRSVSWYQQTPGQGLQFLFEYFSETQRNKGNFPGRFSGRQFSNSRSEMNVSTLELGDSALYLCASSLGGLGSHTQYFGPGTRLTVL.

The chain is built from TRBV11-2 and TRBJ2-3; TRBD2 aligns across 10 bases. V shed 2 bases, J shed 4 bases, and the junction held 12 bases outside the gene matches. Germline V gene sequence: CDR1 SGHAT, CDR2 FQNNGV. The CDR3 consists of 18 residues. The DNA of the CDR3 is TGTGCCAGCAGCTTACCCCTAAAGCGGGGGGGCCTGCCAGATACGCAGTATTTT. This translates into CASSLPLKRGGLPDTQYF.

The chain links TRBV5-1 to TRBJ2-7; 8 nucleotides align to TRBD1. Germline V gene data show CDR1 as SGHRS and CDR2 as YFSETQ. This CDR3 region has 15 residues. The ends lost 0 bases at V and 2 bases at J; junction bases unmatched: 4. The CDR3: CASSLGGTGTYEQYF. The CDR3 coding sequence is TGCGCCAGCAGCTTGGGCGGGACAGGAACCTACGAGCAGTACTTC.

The V and J genes are TRBV19 and TRBJ1-5; TRBD1 is a possible D gene (5 bases). The ends were cut back, 5 bases at V and 3 bases at J, with 11 bases in the middle. Germline assignment: CDR1 LNHDA and CDR2 SQIVND (reference sequence). The CDR3 totals 14 residues. DNA of the CDR3: TGTGCCAGTAGTGGGGGTAGTAACAATCAGCCCCAGCATTTT. This encodes CASSGGSNNQPQHF.

This sequence joins TRBV7-6 and TRBJ2-3; perhaps D is TRBD1 or TRBD2 (5 bases each). Trimming took off 2 bases at V and 0 bases at J, with 12 bases between the two ends. The CDR3 is 16 residues long. Germline loops: CDR1 SGHVS, CDR2 FNYEAQ. This CDR3 is CASSLPPGPSTDTQYF. The DNA of the CDR3 is TGTGCCAGCAGCTTACCACCGGGACCCAGCACAGATACGCAGTATTTT.

The rearrangement uses TRBV7-9 and TRBJ2-5; 7 nucleotides match TRBD1. The CDR3 is 13 amino acids. The V and J ends lost 4 bases and 4 bases, in that order; junction bases with no gene match: 3. The germline CDR1 and CDR2 sequences are SEHNR and FQNEAQ (reference sequence). The CDR3 here is CASSWRQGETQYF. For the CDR3, the DNA is TGTGCCAGCAGCTGGAGACAGGGAGAGACCCAGTACTTC.

This clone was detected once. This chain connects TRBV6-4 to TRBJ2-1, with TRBD2 identical over 13 bases. This CDR3 contains 15 residues. With 3 bases clipped from V and 8 bases from J, the junction kept 4 bases outside the gene matches. Germline CDR1 and CDR2: MRHNA and SNTAGT. CDR3 coding DNA: TGTGCCAGCAGTGAAACTAGCGGGGGGGCAGATGAGCAGTTCTTC. Protein product: CASSETSGGADEQFF.

The CDR3 sequence is CAWSVISGNTIYF. In DNA, the CDR3 is TGTGCCTGGAGTGTAATCTCTGGAAACACCATATATTTT. The V and J genes are TRBV30 and TRBJ1-3; no firm D call. V lost 0 bases, J lost 0 bases, and 3 bases lay in between. The CDR3 covers 13 residues. The germline V gene encodes CDR1 GTSNPN and CDR2 SVGIG (reference sequence).

This clone was observed once. The rearrangement joins TRBV28 to TRBJ2-6, with D hard to call. This CDR3 has 13 amino acids. Germline loops: CDR1 MDHEN, CDR2 SYDVKM. Trimming took off 2 bases at V and 4 bases at J, with 3 bases between the two ends. The CDR3 is CASSLGGANVLTF. The CDR3 bases are TGTGCCAGCAGTTTAGGCGGGGCCAACGTCCTGACTTTC.

The chain is built from TRBV10-3 and TRBJ1-2; D remains ambiguous. This CDR3 is built from 11 residues. Between the trimmed V and J ends, which lost 4 bases and 3 bases, there was a span of 3 bases. Germline values: CDR1 ENHRY, CDR2 SYGVKD. This chain's CDR3 is CAISADYGYTF. CDR3 DNA: TGTGCCATCAGTGCAGACTATGGCTACACCTTC.